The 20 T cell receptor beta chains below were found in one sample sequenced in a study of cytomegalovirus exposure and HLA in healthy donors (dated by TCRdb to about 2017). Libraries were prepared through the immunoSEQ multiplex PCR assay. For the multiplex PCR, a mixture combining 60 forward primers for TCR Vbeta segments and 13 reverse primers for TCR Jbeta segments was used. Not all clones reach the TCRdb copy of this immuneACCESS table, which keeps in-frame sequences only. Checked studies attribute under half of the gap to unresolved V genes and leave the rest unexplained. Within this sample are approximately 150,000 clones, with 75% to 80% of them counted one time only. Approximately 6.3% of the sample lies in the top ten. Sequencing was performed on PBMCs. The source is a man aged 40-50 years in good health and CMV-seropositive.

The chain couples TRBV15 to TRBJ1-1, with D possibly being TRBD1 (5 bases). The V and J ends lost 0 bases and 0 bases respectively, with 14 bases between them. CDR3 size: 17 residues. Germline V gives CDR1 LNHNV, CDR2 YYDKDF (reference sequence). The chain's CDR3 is CATSREGGNRMNTEAFF. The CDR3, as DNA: TGTGCCACCAGCAGAGAAGGCGGCAACAGGATGAACACTGAAGCTTTCTTT.

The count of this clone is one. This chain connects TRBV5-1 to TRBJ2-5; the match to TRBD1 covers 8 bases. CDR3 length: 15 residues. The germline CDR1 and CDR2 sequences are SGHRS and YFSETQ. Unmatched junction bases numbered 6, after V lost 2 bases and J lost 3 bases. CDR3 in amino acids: CASSLQGGAEETQYF. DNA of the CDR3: TGCGCCAGCAGCTTACAGGGGGGCGCTGAAGAGACCCAGTACTTC.

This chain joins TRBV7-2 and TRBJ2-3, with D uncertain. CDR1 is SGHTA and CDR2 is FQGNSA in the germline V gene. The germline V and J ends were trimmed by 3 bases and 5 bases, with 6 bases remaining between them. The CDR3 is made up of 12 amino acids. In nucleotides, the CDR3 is TGTGCCAGCAGCTTCTACCGAGATACGCAGTATTTT. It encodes CASSFYRDTQYF. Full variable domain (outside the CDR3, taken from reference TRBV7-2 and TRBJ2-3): GAGVSQSPSNKVTEKGKDVELRCDPISGHTALYWYRQSLGQGLEFLIYFQGNSAPDKSGLPSDRFSAERTGGSVSTLTIQRTQQEDSAVYLCASSFYRDTQYFGPGTRLTVL.

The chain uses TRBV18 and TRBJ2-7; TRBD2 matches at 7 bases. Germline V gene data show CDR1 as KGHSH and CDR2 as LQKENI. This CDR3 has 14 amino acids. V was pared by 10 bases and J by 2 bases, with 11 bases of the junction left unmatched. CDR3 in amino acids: CATTQASGPYEQYF. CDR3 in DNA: TGTGCCACCACCCAGGCTAGCGGACCCTACGAGCAGTACTTC.

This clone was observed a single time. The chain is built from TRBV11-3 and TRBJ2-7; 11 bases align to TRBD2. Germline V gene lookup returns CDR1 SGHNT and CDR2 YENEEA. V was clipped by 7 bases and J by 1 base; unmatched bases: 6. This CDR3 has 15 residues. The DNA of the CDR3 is TGTGCCAGCACCAATTCTAGCGGGAGGTCCTACGAGCAGTACTTC. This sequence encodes CASTNSSGRSYEQYF.

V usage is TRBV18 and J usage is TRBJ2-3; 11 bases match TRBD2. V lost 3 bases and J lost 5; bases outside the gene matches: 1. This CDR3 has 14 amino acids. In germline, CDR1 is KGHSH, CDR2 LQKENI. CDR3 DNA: TGTGCCAGCTCACCCGGACTAGCGGGAGATACGCAGTATTTT. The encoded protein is CASSPGLAGDTQYF.

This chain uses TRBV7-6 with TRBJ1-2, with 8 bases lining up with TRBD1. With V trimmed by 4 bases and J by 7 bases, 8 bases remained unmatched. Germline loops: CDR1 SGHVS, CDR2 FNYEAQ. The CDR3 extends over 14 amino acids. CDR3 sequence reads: CASSSGQGMGGYTF. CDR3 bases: TGTGCCAGCAGCTCCGGACAGGGAATGGGTGGCTACACCTTC.

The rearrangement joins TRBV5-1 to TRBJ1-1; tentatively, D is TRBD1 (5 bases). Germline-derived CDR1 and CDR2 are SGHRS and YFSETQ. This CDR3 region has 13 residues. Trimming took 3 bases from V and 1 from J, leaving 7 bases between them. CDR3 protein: CASSSRGNTEAFF. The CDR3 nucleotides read TGCGCCAGCAGCTCTAGGGGGAACACTGAAGCTTTCTTT.

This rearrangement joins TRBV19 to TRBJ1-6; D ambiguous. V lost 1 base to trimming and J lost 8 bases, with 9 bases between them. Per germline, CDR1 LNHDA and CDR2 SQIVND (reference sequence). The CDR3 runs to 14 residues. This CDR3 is CASSIANLDSPLHF. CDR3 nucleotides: TGTGCCAGTAGTATAGCGAATTTAGATTCACCCCTCCACTTT.

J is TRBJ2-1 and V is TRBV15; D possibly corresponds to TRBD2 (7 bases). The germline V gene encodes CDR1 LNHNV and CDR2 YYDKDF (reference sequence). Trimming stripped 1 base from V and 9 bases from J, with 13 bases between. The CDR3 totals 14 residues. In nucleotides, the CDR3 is TGTGCCACCAGCAGAGTTCGCGGGGGCGGTGAGCAGTTCTTC. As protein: CATSRVRGGGEQFF.

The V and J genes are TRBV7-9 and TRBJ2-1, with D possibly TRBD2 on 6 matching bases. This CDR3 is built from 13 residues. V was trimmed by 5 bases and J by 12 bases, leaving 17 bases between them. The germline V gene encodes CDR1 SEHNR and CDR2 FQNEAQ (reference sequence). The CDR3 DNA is TGTGCCAGCAGCCCCGGCGGGGACCGTGGGCAGTTCTTC. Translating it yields CASSPGGDRGQFF.

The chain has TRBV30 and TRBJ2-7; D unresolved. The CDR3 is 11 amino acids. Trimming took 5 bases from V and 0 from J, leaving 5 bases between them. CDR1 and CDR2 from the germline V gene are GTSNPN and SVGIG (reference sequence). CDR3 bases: TGTGCCTGGGGCCGCTCCTACGAGCAGTACTTC. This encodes CAWGRSYEQYF.

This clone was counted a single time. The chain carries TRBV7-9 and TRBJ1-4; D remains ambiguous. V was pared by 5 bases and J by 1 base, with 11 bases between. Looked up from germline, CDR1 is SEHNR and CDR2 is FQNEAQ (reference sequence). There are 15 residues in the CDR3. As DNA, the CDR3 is TGTGCCAGCAGCCCTAATCCCGTAACTAATGAAAAACTGTTTTTT. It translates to CASSPNPVTNEKLFF.

The CDR3 reads CASSIRQTYTGELFF. The DNA for the CDR3 is TGTGCCAGTAGTATAAGACAGACTTACACCGGGGAGCTGTTTTTT. This sequence joins TRBV19 and TRBJ2-2; D may be TRBD1 (5 bases). V was trimmed by 2 bases and J by 3 bases, leaving 10 bases between them. CDR3 size: 15 residues. Germline loops: CDR1 LNHDA, CDR2 SQIVND (reference sequence). Using reference TRBV19 and TRBJ2-2 for the parts outside the CDR3, the full variable domain is DGGITQSPKYLFRKEGQNVTLSCEQNLNHDAMYWYRQDPGQGLRLIYYSQIVNDFQKGDIAEGYSVSREKKESFPLTVTSAQKNPTAFYLCASSIRQTYTGELFFGEGSRLTVL.

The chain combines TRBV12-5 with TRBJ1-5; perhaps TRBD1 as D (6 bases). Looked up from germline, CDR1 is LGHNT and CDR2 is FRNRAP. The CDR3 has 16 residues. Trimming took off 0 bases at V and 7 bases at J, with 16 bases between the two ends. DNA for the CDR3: TGTGCTAGTGGTTTGGTATTTGGGGGGGGACAACAGCCCCAGCATTTT. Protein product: CASGLVFGGGQQPQHF.

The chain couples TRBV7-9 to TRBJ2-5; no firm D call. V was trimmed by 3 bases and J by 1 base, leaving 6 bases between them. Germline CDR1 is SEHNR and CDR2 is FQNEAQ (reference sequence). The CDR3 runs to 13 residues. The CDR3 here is CASSFAGQETQYF. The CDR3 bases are TGTGCCAGCAGCTTCGCCGGCCAAGAGACCCAGTACTTC.

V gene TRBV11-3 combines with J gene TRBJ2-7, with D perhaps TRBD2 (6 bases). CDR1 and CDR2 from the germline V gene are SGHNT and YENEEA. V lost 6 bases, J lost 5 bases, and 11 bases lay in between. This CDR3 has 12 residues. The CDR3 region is CASRGEDHEQYF. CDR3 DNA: TGTGCCAGCAGGGGGGAGGACCACGAGCAGTACTTC.

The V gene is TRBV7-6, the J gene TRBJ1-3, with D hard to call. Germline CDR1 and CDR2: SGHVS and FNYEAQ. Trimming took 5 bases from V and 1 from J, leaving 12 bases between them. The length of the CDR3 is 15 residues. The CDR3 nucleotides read TGTGCCAGCAGCAGTCACAGTAATTCTGGAAACACCATATATTTT. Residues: CASSSHSNSGNTIYF.

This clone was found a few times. CDR3 loop: CASSPGNTEAFF. The DNA of the CDR3 is TGTGCCAGCAGTCCCGGGAACACTGAAGCTTTCTTT. The chain joins TRBV9 to TRBJ1-1; D uncertain. Trimming pared 5 bases from V and 1 base from J, leaving 6 bases between. The CDR3 runs to 12 residues. Germline V gene lookup returns CDR1 SGDLS and CDR2 YYNGEE.

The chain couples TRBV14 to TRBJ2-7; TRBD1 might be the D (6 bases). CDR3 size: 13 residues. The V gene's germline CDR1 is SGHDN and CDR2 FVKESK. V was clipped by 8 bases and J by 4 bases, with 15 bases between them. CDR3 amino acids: CASSGEMGYEQYF. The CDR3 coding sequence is TGTGCCAGCTCAGGGGAAATGGGGTACGAGCAGTACTTC.